Presented here are 29 T cell receptor beta chains from one specimen sequenced in a study of T cells after yellow fever vaccination. TCRdb redid the calling of the 5' RACE reads with MiXCR, one entry per CDR3 protein. The sample contains about 340,000 distinct CDR3 sequences, around 4.1% of which appear only once. Sequencing used PBMCs, obtained 5 days after the yellow fever booster vaccination. Source of these receptors: a man in his late teens or twenties who received the YFV17D yellow fever vaccine.

The table lists this clonotype with many counts. The rearrangement uses TRBV12-3 or TRBV12-4 and TRBJ2-7; D is perhaps TRBD1 (6 bases). Trimming pared 3 bases from V and 0 bases from J, leaving 15 bases between. The length of the CDR3 is 16 residues. Written as DNA, the CDR3 is TGTGCCAGCAGTTTTGGGAACAGGGAAGCCTCCTACGAGCAGTACTTC. Protein sequence: CASSFGNREASYEQYF.

With regard to this clonotype: This may be a read error, as it is one base from a much larger clone. V is TRBV20-1 and J is TRBJ2-1; perhaps TRBD1 as D (6 bases). Deletions cut 6 bases from V and 9 bases from J, with 18 bases between. The CDR3 totals 13 residues. The germline gives CDR1 DFQATT, CDR2 SNEGSKA (reference sequence). The CDR3 is CSADVTLGGEQFF. CDR3 sequence (DNA): TGCAGTGCCGACGTCACCTTAGGGGGTGAGCAGTTCTTC.

This clonotype was seen ten or more times. The genes are TRBV5-1 and TRBJ2-5, with 8 bases fitting TRBD2. Germline V CDR1 and CDR2: SGHRS, YFSETQ. CDR3 length equals 14 residues. Trimming cost V 7 bases and J 4 bases; bases outside gene matches: 9. The CDR3 bases are TGCGCCAGCTACGCCGGGAGGGACCCAGAGACCCAGTACTTC. This encodes CASYAGRDPETQYF.

This clonotype was seen a few times. The V call is TRBV7-9, the J call TRBJ1-1; TRBD1 matches at 7 bases. Germline V lookup: CDR1 SEHNR, CDR2 FQNEAQ (reference sequence). This CDR3 contains 14 residues. Unmatched junction bases numbered 4, after V lost 4 bases and J lost 2 bases. For the CDR3, the DNA is TGTGCCAGCAGCTCAGGGGGTACAAACACTGAAGCTTTCTTT. Amino acid sequence: CASSSGGTNTEAFF.

This clonotype was recorded a few times. The chain couples TRBV10-3 to TRBJ1-5; D remains unclear. CDR1 ENHRY and CDR2 SYGVKD come from the germline V gene. With 0 bases removed from V and 7 bases from J, the gap between germline ends came to 10 bases. The CDR3 contains 14 residues. The CDR3: CAISESLGGQPQHF. The CDR3 DNA follows: TGTGCCATCAGTGAGTCTTTGGGAGGGCAGCCCCAGCATTTT.

This clonotype came up a few times. J is TRBJ2-5 and V is TRBV9; 11 bases are shared with TRBD1. CDR1 SGDLS and CDR2 YYNGEE come from the germline V gene. The CDR3 loop spans 16 amino acids. J was trimmed by 2 bases and V by 3 bases; bases with no gene match: 6. CDR3 amino acids: CASSAEGTGGQETQYF. Written as DNA, the CDR3 is TGTGCCAGCAGCGCTGAGGGGACAGGGGGTCAAGAGACCCAGTACTTC. The entire variable domain, with the rest obtained from reference TRBV9 and TRBJ2-5, is as follows: DSGVTQTPKHLITATGQRVTLRCSPRSGDLSVYWYQQSLDQGLQFLIQYYNGEERAKGNILERFSAQQFPDLHSELNLSSLELGDSALYFCASSAEGTGGQETQYFGPGTRLLVL.

In this sample, this clonotype turned up a few times. This rearrangement joins TRBV9 to TRBJ2-3; D is undetermined. The length of the CDR3 is 14 residues. Trimming removed 1 base from V and 2 bases from J, with 8 bases in between. The germline CDR1 and CDR2 sequences are SGDLS and YYNGEE. The CDR3 DNA reads TGTGCCAGCAGCGTAAGGCTCGACACAGATACGCAGTATTTT. Its protein product is CASSVRLDTDTQYF.

This clonotype turned up a few times. The chain is built from TRBV20-1 and TRBJ1-6; D is uncertain. The CDR3 has 14 amino acids. Germline CDR1 and CDR2: DFQATT and SNEGSKA (reference sequence). This chain's CDR3 is CRALFGPGNSPLHF. DNA of the CDR3: TGCAGGGCTCTCTTCGGCCCGGGGAATTCACCCCTCCACTTT.

The V and J genes are TRBV28 and TRBJ2-5; D is possibly TRBD2 (7 bases). CDR1 and CDR2 (germline): MDHEN, SYDVKM. The CDR3 totals 13 residues. Deletions cut 7 bases from V and 4 bases from J, with 13 bases between. The CDR3 spells CASNTGGGETQYF. Written as DNA, the CDR3 is TGTGCCAGCAATACGGGGGGCGGAGAGACCCAGTACTTC.

The CDR3 protein is CASGDSPLHF. The CDR3 DNA is TGTGCCAGCGGGGATTCACCCCTCCACTTT. The rearrangement joins TRBV5-5 to TRBJ1-6, with unresolved D. The germline V gene has CDR1 SGHKS and CDR2 YYEKEE (reference sequence). The CDR3 sequence is 10 residues long. Deletions cut 7 bases from V and 8 bases from J, with 4 bases between.

This clonotype has more than one count but fewer than ten. The rearrangement uses TRBV5-1 and TRBJ2-7; 11 bases align to TRBD2. CDR3 size: 16 residues. V trimming: 4 bases; J trimming: 7 bases; junction bases outside the gene matches: 13. From germline, CDR1 is SGHRS and CDR2 YFSETQ. The CDR3 reads CASSPGTLAGGLEQYF. In nucleotides, the CDR3 is TGCGCCAGCAGCCCCGGGACCCTAGCGGGGGGACTGGAGCAGTACTTC.

This clonotype was detected a few times. This chain links TRBV20-1 with TRBJ1-2; no firm D call. Trimming removed 6 bases at V and 6 bases at J, with 14 bases between. The V gene's germline CDR1 is DFQATT and CDR2 SNEGSKA (reference sequence). The CDR3 consists of 12 residues. The CDR3 region is CSARSRADGYTF. Written as DNA, the CDR3 is TGCAGTGCCCGCTCGCGGGCCGATGGCTACACCTTC.

This clonotype occurred a few times. The V call is TRBV4-3, the J call TRBJ2-7; D is perhaps TRBD2 (6 bases). Trimming left V 4 bases short and J 2 bases short, with 15 bases between. Germline V gives CDR1 LGHNA, CDR2 YSLEER. This CDR3 has 15 residues. The CDR3 protein is CASSPSRTGAYEQYF. The DNA of the CDR3 is TGCGCCAGCAGCCCCTCCCGAACGGGGGCCTACGAGCAGTACTTC.

This clonotype was observed a few times. The genes are TRBV5-4 and TRBJ2-4, with 7 bases identical to TRBD2. The trim removed 3 bases at V and 1 base at J, leaving 1 base unmatched. The CDR3 extends over 14 amino acids. The V gene's germline CDR1 is SGHNT and CDR2 YYREEE (reference sequence). The CDR3 DNA reads TGTGCCAGCAGCTGGGGGGGGGCCAAAAACATTCAGTACTTC. Its protein product is CASSWGGAKNIQYF.

The table lists this clonotype with a few counts. This chain connects TRBV27 to TRBJ1-6; D perhaps matches TRBD1 (5 bases). This CDR3 has 14 amino acids. V was trimmed by 5 bases and J by 11 bases, leaving 16 bases between them. CDR1 and CDR2 from the germline V gene are MNHEY and SMNVEV (reference sequence). This CDR3 is CASSPEGSLAPLHF. The CDR3 bases are TGTGCCAGCAGTCCGGAGGGGAGTCTAGCACCCCTCCACTTT.

This clonotype has a count of ten or more. The chain combines TRBV2 with TRBJ2-1; the D gene is possibly TRBD1 (5 bases). Germline V gives CDR1 SNHLY, CDR2 FYNNEI. V gave up 0 bases and J gave up 12 bases, with 12 bases separating them. This CDR3 has 13 amino acids. The CDR3 DNA reads TGTGCCAGCAGTGAAGCGCTTAGACAGCGGCAGTTCTTC. Amino acids: CASSEALRQRQFF. Looking up the rest from reference TRBV2 and TRBJ2-1 gives the full variable domain: EPEVTQTPSHQVTQMGQEVILRCVPISNHLYFYWYRQILGQKVEFLVSFYNNEISEKSEIFDDQFSVERPDGSNFTLKIRSTKLEDSAMYFCASSEALRQRQFFGPGTRLTVL.

This clonotype was detected ten times or more. J is TRBJ1-1 and V is TRBV4-1, with 7 positions matching TRBD1. The CDR3 loop spans 16 amino acids. Germline V lookup: CDR1 MGHRA, CDR2 YSYEKL. V lost 2 bases and J lost 7; bases outside the gene matches: 13. Here the CDR3 reads CASSQPRGGRGDEAFF. CDR3 DNA: TGCGCCAGCAGCCAACCCAGAGGCGGCAGGGGGGATGAAGCTTTCTTT.

This clonotype was seen at least ten times. CDR3 region: CASSLVFMNTEAFF. In DNA, the CDR3 is TGCGCCAGCAGCTTAGTGTTCATGAACACTGAAGCTTTCTTT. The V and J genes are TRBV5-1 and TRBJ1-1; D gene uncertain. In germline, CDR1 is SGHRS, CDR2 YFSETQ. The CDR3 spans 14 residues. Deletions cut 2 bases from V and 0 bases from J, with 8 bases between.

The chain has TRBV7-9 and TRBJ2-1; unclear D gene. The CDR3 contains 15 residues. Looked up from germline, CDR1 is SEHNR and CDR2 is FQNEAQ (reference sequence). Trimming stripped 3 bases from V and 0 bases from J, with 9 bases between. The CDR3 DNA reads as TGTGCCAGCAGCTTCCCAACGAGCTCCTACAATGAGCAGTTCTTC. This encodes CASSFPTSSYNEQFF.

The sample holds a few counts of this clonotype. The chain is built from TRBV28 and TRBJ2-7, with a tentative D call TRBD2 (5 bases). This CDR3 region has 13 residues. CDR1 is MDHEN and CDR2 is SYDVKM in the germline V gene. V was trimmed by 5 bases and J by 10 bases, leaving 18 bases between them. CDR3 residues: CASSPPEGLGQYF. The CDR3, as DNA: TGTGCCAGCAGTCCCCCCGAGGGCTTGGGTCAGTACTTC.

This rearrangement joins TRBV5-6 to TRBJ2-7; D possibly corresponds to TRBD1 (5 bases). The CDR3 sequence is 15 residues long. Trimming cost V 0 bases and J 3 bases, with 13 bases left between them. Germline CDR1 reads SGHDT; CDR2 reads YYEEEE. The chain's CDR3 is CASSLVGAANYEQYF. Here the CDR3 DNA reads TGTGCCAGCAGCTTGGTAGGGGCAGCAAACTACGAGCAGTACTTC.

The table lists this clonotype with a few counts. The rearrangement links TRBV6-5 to TRBJ1-6; D call uncertain. Germline V gives CDR1 MNHEY, CDR2 SVGAGI. Trimming stripped 0 bases from V and 5 bases from J, with 14 bases between. This CDR3 region has 17 residues. CDR3 protein: CASSYSVPGSHNSPLHF. The CDR3 bases are TGTGCCAGCAGTTACTCAGTTCCCGGGTCCCATAATTCACCCCTCCACTTT.

This clonotype appeared many times. V and J are TRBV15 and TRBJ1-2; D not resolved. CDR1 and CDR2 from the germline V gene are LNHNV and YYDKDF (reference sequence). This CDR3 is built from 14 residues. V was clipped by 5 bases and J by 8 bases, with 18 bases between them. The CDR3 protein is CATSGNPNGGGYTF. CDR3 DNA sequence: TGTGCCACCAGCGGAAATCCTAATGGAGGGGGCTACACCTTC.

In its sample, this clonotype was seen a few times. J is TRBJ1-1 and V is TRBV4-3, with D tentatively TRBD1 (5 bases). Deletions cut 1 base from V and 7 bases from J, with 10 bases between. The germline gives CDR1 LGHNA, CDR2 YSLEER. The CDR3 runs to 13 residues. CDR3 residues: CASSQGQKGEAFF. CDR3 DNA: TGCGCCAGCAGCCAAGGACAGAAGGGTGAAGCTTTCTTT.

This clonotype was counted many times. The chain is built from TRBV5-1 and TRBJ2-3; TRBD1 matches at 11 bases. Trimming cost V 4 bases and J 3 bases; bases outside gene matches: 4. Germline lookup yields CDR1 SGHRS and CDR2 YFSETQ. CDR3 length: 15 amino acids. The CDR3: CASSTGTGGTDTQYF. CDR3 nucleotides: TGCGCCAGCAGCACTGGGACAGGGGGGACAGATACGCAGTATTTT. The complete variable domain, with remaining parts taken from reference TRBV5-1 and TRBJ2-3, reads KAGVTQTPRYLIKTRGQQVTLSCSPISGHRSVSWYQQTPGQGLQFLFEYFSETQRNKGNFPGRFSGRQFSNSRSEMNVSTLELGDSALYLCASSTGTGGTDTQYFGPGTRLTVL.

This clonotype was seen a handful of times. The V and J genes are TRBV25-1 and TRBJ2-4; weak D call: TRBD1 (5 bases). The V end was cut by 4 bases, the J end by 9 bases, with 19 bases between. Germline CDR1 reads MGHDK; CDR2 reads SYGVNS. This CDR3 has 15 amino acids. In nucleotides, the CDR3 is TGTGCCAGCAGTGTCGCCCGGATGGGGCGTAGCATTCAGTACTTC. Translating it yields CASSVARMGRSIQYF.

This clonotype was found many times. The rearrangement links TRBV5-4 to TRBJ2-7; TRBD1 matches 10 bases. CDR3 length equals 15 residues. Looked up from germline, CDR1 is SGHNT and CDR2 is YYREEE (reference sequence). V was clipped by 9 bases and J by 2 bases; unmatched bases: 11. The CDR3 region is CATEARDRGTYEQYF. DNA for the CDR3: TGTGCCACCGAGGCACGGGACAGGGGAACCTACGAGCAGTACTTC.

This clonotype has a handful of counts. J is TRBJ1-6 and V is TRBV5-1, with D uncertain. The CDR3 is 14 amino acids. The V and J ends lost 0 bases and 7 bases respectively, with 8 bases between them. In germline, CDR1 is SGHRS, CDR2 YFSETQ. In nucleotides, the CDR3 is TGCGCCAGCAGCTTGGACGGCCACAATTCACCCCTCCACTTT. The encoded protein is CASSLDGHNSPLHF.

The sample holds a few counts of this clonotype. V gene TRBV29-1 combines with J gene TRBJ2-7, with 8 bases identical to TRBD2. The J segment lost 2 bases and the V segment lost 3 bases, leaving 9 bases of the junction unmatched. This CDR3 region has 15 residues. In germline, CDR1 is SQVTM, CDR2 ANQGSEA. This chain's CDR3 is CSVDGGERGTYEQYF. CDR3 DNA: TGCAGCGTTGATGGCGGGGAGCGGGGGACCTACGAGCAGTACTTC.